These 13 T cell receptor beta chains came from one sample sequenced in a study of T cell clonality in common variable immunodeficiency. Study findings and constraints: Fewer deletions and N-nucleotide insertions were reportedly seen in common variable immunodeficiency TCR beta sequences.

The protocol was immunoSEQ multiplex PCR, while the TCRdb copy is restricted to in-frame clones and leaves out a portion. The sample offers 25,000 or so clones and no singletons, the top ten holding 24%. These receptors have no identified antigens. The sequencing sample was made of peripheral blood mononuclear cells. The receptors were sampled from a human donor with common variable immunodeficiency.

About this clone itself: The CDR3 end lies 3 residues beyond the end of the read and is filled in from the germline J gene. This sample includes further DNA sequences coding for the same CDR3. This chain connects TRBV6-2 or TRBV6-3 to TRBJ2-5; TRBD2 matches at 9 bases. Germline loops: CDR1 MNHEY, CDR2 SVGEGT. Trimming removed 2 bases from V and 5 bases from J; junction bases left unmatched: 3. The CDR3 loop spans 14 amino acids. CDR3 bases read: TGTGCCAGCAGTTACGGTCTAGCGGGGGAGACC. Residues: CASSYGLAGET. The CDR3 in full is CASSYGLAGETQYF.

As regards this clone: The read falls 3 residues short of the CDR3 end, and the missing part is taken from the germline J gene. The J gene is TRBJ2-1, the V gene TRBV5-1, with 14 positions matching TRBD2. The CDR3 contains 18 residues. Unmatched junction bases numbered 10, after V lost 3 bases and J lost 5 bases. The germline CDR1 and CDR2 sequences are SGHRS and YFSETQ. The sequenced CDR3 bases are TGCGCCAGCAGCTCCGGGACTAGCGGGAGCGTGGGGGACAATGAG. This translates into CASSSGTSGSVGDNE. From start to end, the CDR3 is CASSSGTSGSVGDNEQFF.

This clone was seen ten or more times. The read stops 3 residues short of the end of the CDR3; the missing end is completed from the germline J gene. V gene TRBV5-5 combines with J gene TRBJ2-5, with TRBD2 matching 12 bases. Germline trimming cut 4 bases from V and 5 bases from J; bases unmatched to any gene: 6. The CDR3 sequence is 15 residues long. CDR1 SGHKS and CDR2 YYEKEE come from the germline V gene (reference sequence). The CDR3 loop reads CASSLAGGGMETQYF. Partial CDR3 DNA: TGTGCCAGCAGCCTAGCGGGAGGGGGTATGGAGACC.

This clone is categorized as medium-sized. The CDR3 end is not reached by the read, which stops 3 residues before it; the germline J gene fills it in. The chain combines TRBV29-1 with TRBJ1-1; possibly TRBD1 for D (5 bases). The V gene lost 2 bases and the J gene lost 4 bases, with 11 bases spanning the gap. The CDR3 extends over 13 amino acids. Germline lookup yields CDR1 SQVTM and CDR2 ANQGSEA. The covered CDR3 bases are TGCAGCGTTGAATACAGGTCCGCCACTGAA. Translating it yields CSVEYRSATE. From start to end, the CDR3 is CSVEYRSATEAFF.

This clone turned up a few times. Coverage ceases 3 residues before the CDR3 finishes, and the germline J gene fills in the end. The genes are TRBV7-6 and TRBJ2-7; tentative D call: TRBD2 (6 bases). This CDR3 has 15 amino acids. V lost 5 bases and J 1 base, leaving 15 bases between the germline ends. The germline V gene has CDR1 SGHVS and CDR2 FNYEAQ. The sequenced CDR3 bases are TGTGCCAGCAGCCCCCTTCGCGGGGAATCCTACGAG. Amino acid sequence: CASSPLRGESYE. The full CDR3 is CASSPLRGESYEQYF.

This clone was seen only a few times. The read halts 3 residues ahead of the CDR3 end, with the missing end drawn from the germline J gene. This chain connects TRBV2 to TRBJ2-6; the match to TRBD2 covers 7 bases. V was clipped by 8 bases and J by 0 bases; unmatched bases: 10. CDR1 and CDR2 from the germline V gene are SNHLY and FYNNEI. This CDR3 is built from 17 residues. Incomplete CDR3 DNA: TGTGCCAGCCTATCTGGGGGGGGGATCTCTGGGGCCAACGTC. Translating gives CASLSGGGISGANV. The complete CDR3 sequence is CASLSGGGISGANVLTF. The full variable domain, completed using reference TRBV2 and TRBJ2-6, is EPEVTQTPSHQVTQMGQEVILRCVPISNHLYFYWYRQILGQKVEFLVSFYNNEISEKSEIFDDQFSVERPDGSNFTLKIRSTKLEDSAMYFCASLSGGGISGANVLTFGAGSRLTVL.

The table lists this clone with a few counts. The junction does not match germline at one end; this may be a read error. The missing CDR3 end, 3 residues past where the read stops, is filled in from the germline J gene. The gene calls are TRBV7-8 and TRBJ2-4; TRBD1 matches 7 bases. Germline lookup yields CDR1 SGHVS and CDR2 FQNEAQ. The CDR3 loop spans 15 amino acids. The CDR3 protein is CASGLDRVSKNIQYF. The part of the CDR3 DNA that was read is TGTGCCAGCGGCTTAGACAGGGTATCCAAAAACATT.

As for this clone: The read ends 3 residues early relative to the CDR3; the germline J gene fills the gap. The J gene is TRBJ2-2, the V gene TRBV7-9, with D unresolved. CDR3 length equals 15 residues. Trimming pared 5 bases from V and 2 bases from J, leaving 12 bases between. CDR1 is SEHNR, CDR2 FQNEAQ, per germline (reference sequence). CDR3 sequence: CASSQTTPNTGELFF. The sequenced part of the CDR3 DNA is TGTGCCAGCAGCCAAACTACACCAAACACCGGGGAG.

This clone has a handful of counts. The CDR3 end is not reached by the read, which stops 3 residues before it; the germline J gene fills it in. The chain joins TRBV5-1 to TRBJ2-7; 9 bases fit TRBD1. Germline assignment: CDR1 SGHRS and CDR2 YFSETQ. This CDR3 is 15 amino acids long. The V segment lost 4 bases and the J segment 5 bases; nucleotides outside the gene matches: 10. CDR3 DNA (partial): TGCGCCAGCAGCGTACCGGGACAGGGCTTAAACGAG. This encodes CASSVPGQGLNE. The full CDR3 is CASSVPGQGLNEQYF.

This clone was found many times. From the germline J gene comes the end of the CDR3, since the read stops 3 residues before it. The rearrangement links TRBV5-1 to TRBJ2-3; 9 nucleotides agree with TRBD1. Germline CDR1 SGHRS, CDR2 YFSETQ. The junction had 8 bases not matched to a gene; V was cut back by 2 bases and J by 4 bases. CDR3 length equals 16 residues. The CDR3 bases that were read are TGCGCCAGCAGCTTATATCCGGGACAGGGTTCAGATACG. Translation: CASSLYPGQGSDT. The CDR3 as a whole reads CASSLYPGQGSDTQYF.

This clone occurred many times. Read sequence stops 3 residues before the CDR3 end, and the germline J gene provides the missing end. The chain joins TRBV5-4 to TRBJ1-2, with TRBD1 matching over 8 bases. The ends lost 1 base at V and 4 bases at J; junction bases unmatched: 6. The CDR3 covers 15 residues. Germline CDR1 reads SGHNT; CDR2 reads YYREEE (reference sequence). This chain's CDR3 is CASSLTGGIVYGYTF. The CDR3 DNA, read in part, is TGTGCCAGCAGCTTGACAGGGGGGATCGTCTATGGC.

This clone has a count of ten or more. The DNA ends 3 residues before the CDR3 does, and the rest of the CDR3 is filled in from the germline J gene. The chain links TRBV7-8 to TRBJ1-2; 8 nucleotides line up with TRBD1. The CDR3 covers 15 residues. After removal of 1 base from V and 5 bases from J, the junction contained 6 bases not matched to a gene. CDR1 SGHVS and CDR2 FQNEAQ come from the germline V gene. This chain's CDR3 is CASSLGLTGDYGYTF. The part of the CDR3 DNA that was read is TGTGCCAGCAGCTTAGGCCTGACAGGGGATTATGGC.

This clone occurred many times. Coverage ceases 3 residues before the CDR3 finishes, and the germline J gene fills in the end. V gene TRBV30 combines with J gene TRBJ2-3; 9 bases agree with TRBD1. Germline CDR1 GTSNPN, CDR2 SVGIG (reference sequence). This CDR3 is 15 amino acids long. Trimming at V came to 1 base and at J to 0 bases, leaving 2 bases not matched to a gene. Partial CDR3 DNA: TGTGCCTGGAGTGGAACAGGGGGCAGCACAGATACG. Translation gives CAWSGTGGSTDT. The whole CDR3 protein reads CAWSGTGGSTDTQYF.